This T cell receptor (beta chain) was identified in a study of blood T cell repertoires in COVID-19. Looking at the study overall: The samples span acute and convalescent COVID-19 from the United States, Italy and Spain. Nucleic acid was either cDNA or gDNA, and it came from T cells, B-cell-depleted T cells, or PBMCs.

Authors' methods: Amplification with reference gene primers provided the estimates of nucleated cell counts. Libraries were prepared by immunoSEQ multiplex PCR; TCRdb keeps only in-frame clonotypes and omits some of them. The V and J calls and the clone size are those of that table, but D and trimming were determined from the DNA. The sample yields 230,000 or so clones, about 80% seen once. This CDR3 comprises 14 residues. Germline CDR1 MDHEN, CDR2 SYDVKM. The V and J ends lost 8 bases and 2 bases, in that order; junction bases with no gene match: 4. This receptor was identified in a man between 50 and 59 years old with active or convalescent COVID-19. Source material: peripheral blood. The J gene is TRBJ2-2, the V gene TRBV28, with 8 bases fitting TRBD2. CDR3 nucleotide sequence: TGTGCCAGCGCCCGGGGGGGAAACACCGGGGAGCTGTTTTTT. Its protein is CASARGGNTGELFF.